Listed below are T cell receptor beta chains from one sample, sequenced in a study of cytomegalovirus exposure and HLA in healthy donors. The table came from immunoSEQ multiplex PCR; TCRdb's copy has only in-frame clones and leaves some out. This table has tens of thousands of clones, approximately 80% appearing once. The sequenced sample consisted of PBMCs. Receptors were obtained from a male donor in good health and CMV-seronegative. Each CDR3 is given with its conserved first and last residue. Fields, in order: V gene, J gene, D gene, clone size, CDR3 protein, CDR3 DNA. A D gene is named only where the DNA matches it firmly. Expanded clones are given a class, and other clones once, few, many or no size at all.

TRBV2,TRBJ2-7,TRBD2,few,CASSKTSGSYEQYF,TGTGCCAGCAGTAAGACTAGCGGGAGCTACGAGCAGTACTTC
TRBV6-4,TRBJ2-3,.,.,CASSAHRTGRADTQYF,TGTGCCAGCAGTGCCCACCGGACAGGGAGGGCAGATACGCAGTATTTT
TRBV13,TRBJ2-7,TRBD1,.,CASSAPGQGAYEQYF,TGTGCCAGCAGCGCCCCGGGACAGGGGGCGTACGAGCAGTACTTC
TRBV7-3,TRBJ1-1,.,.,CASSSDSLSTEAFF,TGTGCCAGCAGCTCCGACAGTTTGAGCACTGAAGCTTTCTTT
TRBV30,TRBJ1-2,.,.,CAWTQGGGNYGYTF,TGTGCCTGGACCCAGGGCGGGGGGAACTATGGCTACACCTTC
TRBV7-9,TRBJ2-7,.,.,CASSPSSYEQYF,TGTGCCAGCAGCCCGAGCTCCTACGAGCAGTACTTC
TRBV6-1,TRBJ1-5,.,.,CASSEGTTGNQPQHF,TGTGCCAGCAGTGAAGGGACCACAGGGAATCAGCCCCAGCATTTT
TRBV19,TRBJ1-5,TRBD1,.,CASRLDRGNQPQHF,TGTGCCAGTAGGTTGGACAGGGGGAATCAGCCCCAGCATTTT
TRBV5-1,TRBJ1-1,.,.,CASSTRYMNTEAFF,TGCGCCAGCAGCACCAGATATATGAACACTGAAGCTTTCTTT
TRBV30,TRBJ2-2,.,.,CAWKRDTSTGELFF,TGTGCCTGGAAACGGGACACATCCACCGGGGAGCTGTTTTTT
TRBV5-3,TRBJ2-1,TRBD2,.,CARGLAGYNEQFF,TGTGCCAGAGGACTAGCGGGTTACAATGAGCAGTTCTTC
TRBV7-8,TRBJ1-2,TRBD1,few,CASSRAAGGTDGYTF,TGTGCCAGCAGCCGAGCAGCAGGGGGCACGGATGGCTACACCTTC
TRBV7-3,TRBJ2-3,TRBD2,.,CASSPGTGRGTDTQYF,TGTGCCAGCAGCCCTGGGACGGGGAGGGGCACAGATACGCAGTATTTT
TRBV30,TRBJ1-5,.,.,CAWSQAGTHNQPQHF,TGTGCCTGGAGTCAGGCCGGGACTCACAATCAGCCCCAGCATTTT
TRBV6-6,TRBJ1-2,TRBD1,.,CASSHRDRGGYTF,TGTGCCAGCAGTCACCGGGACAGGGGGGGCTACACCTTC
TRBV15,TRBJ1-2,.,.,CATSQGRNNYGYTF,TGTGCCACCAGCCAGGGTAGGAATAACTATGGCTACACCTTC
TRBV5-5,TRBJ2-1,.,.,CASSLTHSSYNEQFF,TGTGCCAGCAGCTTGACTCATAGCTCCTACAATGAGCAGTTCTTC
TRBV5-4,TRBJ1-3,.,.,CASSLEAASGNTIYF,TGTGCCAGCAGCTTGGAGGCGGCCTCTGGAAACACCATATATTTT
TRBV27,TRBJ1-2,TRBD1,.,CASSLGQGAGYTF,TGTGCCAGCAGTTTGGGACAGGGGGCTGGCTACACCTTC
TRBV5-1,TRBJ1-3,TRBD1,.,CASSWTGLTGNTIYF,TGCGCCAGCAGCTGGACAGGGCTAACTGGAAACACCATATATTTT
TRBV6-1,TRBJ2-5,.,.,CASSEMVSQETQYF,TGTGCCAGCAGTGAAATGGTGAGCCAAGAGACCCAGTACTTC
TRBV6-6,TRBJ1-4,.,.,CASSYSGGPGNEKLFF,TGTGCCAGCAGTTACTCAGGAGGTCCCGGGAATGAAAAACTGTTTTTT
TRBV6-5,TRBJ1-2,TRBD1,.,CASSYGDRVHGYTF,TGTGCCAGCAGTTACGGGGACAGGGTTCATGGCTACACCTTC
TRBV5-1,TRBJ2-5,.,.,CASSISGSPTETQYF,TGCGCCAGCAGCATTAGCGGTAGCCCCACAGAGACCCAGTACTTC
TRBV29-1,TRBJ2-7,TRBD2,.,CSVRGGVGYEQYF,TGCAGCGTTCGGGGGGGGGTGGGTTACGAGCAGTACTTC
TRBV13,TRBJ1-5,.,.,CASSLGLGEAPQHF,TGTGCCAGCAGCTTAGGCCTAGGGGAGGCGCCCCAGCATTTT
TRBV7-3,TRBJ2-1,.,.,CASSTGVMSNEQFF,TGTGCCAGCAGCACGGGAGTCATGAGCAATGAGCAGTTCTTC
TRBV9,TRBJ2-7,.,once,CASSVGGVGYEQYF,TGTGCCAGCAGCGTAGGTGGTGTCGGTTACGAGCAGTACTTC
TRBV11-2,TRBJ2-5,.,.,CASSFGTFQETQYF,TGTGCCAGCAGCTTCGGGACATTCCAAGAGACCCAGTACTTC